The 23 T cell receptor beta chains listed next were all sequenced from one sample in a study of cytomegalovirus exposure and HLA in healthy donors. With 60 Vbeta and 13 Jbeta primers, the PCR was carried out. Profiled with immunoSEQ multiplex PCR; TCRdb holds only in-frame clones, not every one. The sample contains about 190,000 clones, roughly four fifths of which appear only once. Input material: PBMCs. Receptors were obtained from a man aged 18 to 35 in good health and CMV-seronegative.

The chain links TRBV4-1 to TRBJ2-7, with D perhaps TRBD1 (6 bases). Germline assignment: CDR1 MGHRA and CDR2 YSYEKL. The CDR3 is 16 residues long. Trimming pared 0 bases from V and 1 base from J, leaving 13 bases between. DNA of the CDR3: TGCGCCAGCAGCCAAGATGCCCTAGGGGGTTCCTACGAGCAGTACTTC. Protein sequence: CASSQDALGGSYEQYF.

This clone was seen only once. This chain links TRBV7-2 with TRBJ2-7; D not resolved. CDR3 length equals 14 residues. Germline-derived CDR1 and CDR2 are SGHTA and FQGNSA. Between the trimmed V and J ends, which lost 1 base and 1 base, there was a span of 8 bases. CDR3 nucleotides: TGTGCCAGCAGCTTAGGTCAGAATTCCTACGAGCAGTACTTC. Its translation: CASSLGQNSYEQYF.

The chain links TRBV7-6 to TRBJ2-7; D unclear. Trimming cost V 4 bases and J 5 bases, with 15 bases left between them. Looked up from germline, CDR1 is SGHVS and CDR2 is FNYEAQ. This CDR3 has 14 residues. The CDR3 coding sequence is TGTGCCAGCAGCTCCCCGACACTGAACGACGAGCAGTACTTC. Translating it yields CASSSPTLNDEQYF.

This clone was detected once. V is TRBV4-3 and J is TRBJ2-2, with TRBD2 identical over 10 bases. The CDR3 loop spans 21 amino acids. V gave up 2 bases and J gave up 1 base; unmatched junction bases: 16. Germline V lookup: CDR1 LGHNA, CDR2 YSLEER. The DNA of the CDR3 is TGCGCCAGCAGCCAATTCCCAAGGGTAGCGGGAGGCCAAGGGAACACCGGGGAGCTGTTTTTT. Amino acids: CASSQFPRVAGGQGNTGELFF.

Written as DNA, the CDR3 is TGCGCCAGCAGCCCGCAGGCGGGGATCCAAGAGACCCAGTACTTC. This translates into CASSPQAGIQETQYF. This chain connects TRBV5-1 to TRBJ2-5; weak D call: TRBD2 (6 bases). This CDR3 is built from 15 residues. Germline CDR1 SGHRS, CDR2 YFSETQ. V lost 4 bases to trimming and J lost 1 base, with 14 bases between them.

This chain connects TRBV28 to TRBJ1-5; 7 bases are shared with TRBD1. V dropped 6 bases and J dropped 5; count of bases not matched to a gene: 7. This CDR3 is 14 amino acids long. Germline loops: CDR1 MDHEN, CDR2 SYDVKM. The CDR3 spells CASSRRQGHQPQHF. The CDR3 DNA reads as TGTGCCAGCAGCCGTCGACAGGGTCATCAGCCCCAGCATTTT.

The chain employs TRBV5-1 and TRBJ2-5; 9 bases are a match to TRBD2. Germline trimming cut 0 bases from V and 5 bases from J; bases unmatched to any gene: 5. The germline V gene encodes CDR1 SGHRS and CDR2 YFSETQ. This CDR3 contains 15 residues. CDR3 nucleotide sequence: TGCGCCAGCAGCTTGGGCGGGGGGGCCAGGGAGACCCAGTACTTC. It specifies CASSLGGGARETQYF.

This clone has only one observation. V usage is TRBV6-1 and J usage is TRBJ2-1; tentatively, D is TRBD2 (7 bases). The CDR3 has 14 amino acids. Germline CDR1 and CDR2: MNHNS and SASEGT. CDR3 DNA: TGTGCGATCGCGCGGGGGCAGGACTACAATGAGCAGTTCTTC. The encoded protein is CAIARGQDYNEQFF.

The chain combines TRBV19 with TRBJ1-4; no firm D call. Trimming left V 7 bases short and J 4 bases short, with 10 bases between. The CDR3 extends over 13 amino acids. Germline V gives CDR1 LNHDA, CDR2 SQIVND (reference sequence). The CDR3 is CASTPEDNEKLFF. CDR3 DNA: TGTGCCAGTACCCCAGAAGATAATGAAAAACTGTTTTTT.

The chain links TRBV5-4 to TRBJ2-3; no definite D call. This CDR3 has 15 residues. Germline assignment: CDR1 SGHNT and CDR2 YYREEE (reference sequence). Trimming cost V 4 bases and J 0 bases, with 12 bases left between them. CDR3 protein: CASSPDRRSTDTQYF. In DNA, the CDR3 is TGTGCCAGCAGCCCGGATCGCAGGAGCACAGATACGCAGTATTTT.

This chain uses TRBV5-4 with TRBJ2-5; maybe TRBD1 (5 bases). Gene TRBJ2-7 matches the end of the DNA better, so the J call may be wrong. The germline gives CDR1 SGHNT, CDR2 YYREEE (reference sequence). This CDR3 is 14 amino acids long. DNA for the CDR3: TGTGCCAGCAGCGCACAACAGGTTACCTACGAGCAGTACTTC. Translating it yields CASSAQQVTYEQYF.

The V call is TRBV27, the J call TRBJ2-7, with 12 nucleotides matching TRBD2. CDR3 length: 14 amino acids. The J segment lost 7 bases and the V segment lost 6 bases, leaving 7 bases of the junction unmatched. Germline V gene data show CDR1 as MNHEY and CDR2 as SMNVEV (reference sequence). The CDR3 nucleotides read TGTGCCAGCAGCCTGCGGACTAGCGGGATTGAGCAGTACTTC. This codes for CASSLRTSGIEQYF.

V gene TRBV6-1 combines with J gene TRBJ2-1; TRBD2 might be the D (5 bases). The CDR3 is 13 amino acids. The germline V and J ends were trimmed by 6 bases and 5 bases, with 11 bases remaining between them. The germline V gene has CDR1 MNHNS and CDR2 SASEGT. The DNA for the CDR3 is TGTGCCAGCAGCCAAACTAGAAACAATGAGCAGTTCTTC. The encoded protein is CASSQTRNNEQFF.

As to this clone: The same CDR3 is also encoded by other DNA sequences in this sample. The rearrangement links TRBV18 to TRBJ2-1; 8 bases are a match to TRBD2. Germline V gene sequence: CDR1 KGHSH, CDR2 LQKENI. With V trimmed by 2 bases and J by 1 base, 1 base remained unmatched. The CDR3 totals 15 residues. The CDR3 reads CASSPAGGSYNEQFF. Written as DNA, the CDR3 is TGTGCCAGCTCACCAGCGGGGGGATCCTACAATGAGCAGTTCTTC.

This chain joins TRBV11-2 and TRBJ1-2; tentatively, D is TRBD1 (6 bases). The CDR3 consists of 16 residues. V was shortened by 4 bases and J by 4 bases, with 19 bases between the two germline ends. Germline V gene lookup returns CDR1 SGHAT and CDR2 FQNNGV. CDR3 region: CASSSRTDPRGYGYTF. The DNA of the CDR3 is TGTGCCAGCAGCTCGCGGACGGATCCCAGGGGCTATGGCTACACCTTC.

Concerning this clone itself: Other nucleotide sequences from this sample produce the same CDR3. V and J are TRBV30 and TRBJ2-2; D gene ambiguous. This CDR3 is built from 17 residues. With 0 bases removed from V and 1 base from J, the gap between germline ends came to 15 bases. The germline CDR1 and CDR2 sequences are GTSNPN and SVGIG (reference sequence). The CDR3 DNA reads TGTGCCTGGAGTGTGCCACGTAGACAATTGAACACCGGGGAGCTGTTTTTT. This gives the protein CAWSVPRRQLNTGELFF.

CDR3 DNA: TGTGCCAGCAGTTACATCCCGACAGGGGATAATTCACCCCTCCACTTT. Its protein product is CASSYIPTGDNSPLHF. The J gene is TRBJ1-6, the V gene TRBV6-6, with 8 positions matching TRBD1. This CDR3 has 16 amino acids. The V gene end was trimmed by 2 bases and the J gene end by 5 bases; junction bases not matched to a gene: 5. CDR1 is MNHNY, CDR2 SVGAGI, per germline (reference sequence).

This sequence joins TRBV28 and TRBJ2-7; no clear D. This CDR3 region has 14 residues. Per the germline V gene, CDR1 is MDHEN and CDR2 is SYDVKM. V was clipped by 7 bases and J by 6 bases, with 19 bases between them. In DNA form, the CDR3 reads TGTGCCAGCAAAGAAGTGGCTTTCTCTTCCGAGCAGTACTTC. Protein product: CASKEVAFSSEQYF.

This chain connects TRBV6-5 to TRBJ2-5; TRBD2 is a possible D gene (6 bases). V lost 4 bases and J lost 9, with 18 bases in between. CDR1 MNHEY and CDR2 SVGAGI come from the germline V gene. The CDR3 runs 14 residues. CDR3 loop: CASSSFADREAQYF. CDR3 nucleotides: TGTGCCAGCAGTTCCTTCGCAGATAGGGAGGCCCAGTACTTC.

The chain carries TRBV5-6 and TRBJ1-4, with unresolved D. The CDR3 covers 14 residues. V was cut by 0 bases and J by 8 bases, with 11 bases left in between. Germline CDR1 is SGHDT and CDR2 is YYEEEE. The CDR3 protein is CASSLGRNLEKLFF. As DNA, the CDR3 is TGTGCCAGCAGCTTGGGGAGGAATCTCGAAAAACTGTTTTTT.

The CDR3 DNA sequence: TGTGCCAGCTCGCTTAAGACAGCGATGGGCCCTGGAAACACCATATATTTT. Translating gives CASSLKTAMGPGNTIYF. The chain couples TRBV18 to TRBJ1-3; possibly TRBD1 for D (5 bases). V gave up 6 bases and J gave up 2 bases, with 20 bases separating them. The CDR3 consists of 17 residues. CDR1 and CDR2 from the germline V gene are KGHSH and LQKENI.

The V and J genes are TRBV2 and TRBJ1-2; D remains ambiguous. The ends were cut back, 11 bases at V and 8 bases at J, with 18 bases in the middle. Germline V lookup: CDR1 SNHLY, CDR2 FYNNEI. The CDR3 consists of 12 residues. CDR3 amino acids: CAGGRVGRGYTF. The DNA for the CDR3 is TGTGCCGGAGGCCGGGTGGGTCGCGGCTACACCTTC.

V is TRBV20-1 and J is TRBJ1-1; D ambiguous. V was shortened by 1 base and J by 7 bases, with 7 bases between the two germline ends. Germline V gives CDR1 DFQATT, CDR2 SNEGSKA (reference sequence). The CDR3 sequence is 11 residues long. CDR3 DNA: TGCAGTGCTAGAGGCGGGGTTGAAGCTTTCTTT. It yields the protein CSARGGVEAFF.